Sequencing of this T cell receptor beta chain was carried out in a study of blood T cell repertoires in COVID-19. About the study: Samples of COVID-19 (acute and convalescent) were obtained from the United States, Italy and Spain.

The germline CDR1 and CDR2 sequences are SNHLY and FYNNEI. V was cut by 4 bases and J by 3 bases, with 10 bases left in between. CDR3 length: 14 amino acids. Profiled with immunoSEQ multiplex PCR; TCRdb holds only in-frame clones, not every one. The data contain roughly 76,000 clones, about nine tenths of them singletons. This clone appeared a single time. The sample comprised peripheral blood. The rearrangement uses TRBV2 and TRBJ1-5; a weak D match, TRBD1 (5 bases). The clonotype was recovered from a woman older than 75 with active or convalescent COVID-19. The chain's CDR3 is CASSVQGANQPQHF. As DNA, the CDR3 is TGTGCCAGCAGTGTGCAAGGGGCCAATCAGCCCCAGCATTTT.